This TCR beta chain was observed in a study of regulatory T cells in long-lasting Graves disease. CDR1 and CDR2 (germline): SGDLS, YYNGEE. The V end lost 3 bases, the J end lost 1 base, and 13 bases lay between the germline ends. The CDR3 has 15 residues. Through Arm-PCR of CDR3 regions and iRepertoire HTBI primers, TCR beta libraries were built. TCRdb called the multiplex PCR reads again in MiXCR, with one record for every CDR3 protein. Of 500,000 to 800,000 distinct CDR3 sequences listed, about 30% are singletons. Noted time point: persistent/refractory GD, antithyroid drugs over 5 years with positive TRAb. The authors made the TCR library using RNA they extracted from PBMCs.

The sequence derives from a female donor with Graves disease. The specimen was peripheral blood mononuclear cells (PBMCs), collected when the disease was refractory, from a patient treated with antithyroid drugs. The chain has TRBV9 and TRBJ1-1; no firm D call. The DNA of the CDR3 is TGTGCCAGCAGCGCCGTTGGCGCATCGAACACTGAAGCTTTCTTT. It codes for CASSAVGASNTEAFF.